A single sample gave rise to the 13 T cell receptor beta chains below, sequenced in a study of T cell changes during pregnancy in multiple sclerosis. Some clones are missing from TCRdb's copy, which holds only in-frame ones; the method was immunoSEQ multiplex PCR. The sample yields 35,000 to 50,000 clones, about nine tenths seen once. This specimen was CD4+ T cells from peripheral blood mononuclear cells, taken after pregnancy. The receptors come from a female donor with multiple sclerosis, enrolled in a pregnancy study.

The gene calls are TRBV7-2 and TRBJ2-5; no reliable D call. V was trimmed by 0 bases and J by 1 base, leaving 9 bases between them. The CDR3 spans 15 residues. The V gene's germline CDR1 is SGHTA and CDR2 FQGNSA. CDR3 loop: CASSLARRSQETQYF. CDR3 bases: TGTGCCAGCAGCTTAGCTCGGCGGTCCCAAGAGACCCAGTACTTC.

For this clone: One end of the junction fails to match germline, which may point to a read error. The chain combines TRBV27 with TRBJ2-3; tentative D call: TRBD2 (7 bases). There are 14 residues in the CDR3. Looked up from germline, CDR1 is MNHEY and CDR2 is SMNVEV (reference sequence). The CDR3 bases are TGTGCCAGCGGCGCGGGGGCTAGCACAGATACGCGGTATTTT. This gives the protein CASGAGASTDTRYF.

The gene calls are TRBV28 and TRBJ1-1; D might be TRBD1 (6 bases). Deletions cut 5 bases from V and 0 bases from J, with 13 bases between. Germline V CDR1 and CDR2: MDHEN, SYDVKM. This CDR3 has 15 residues. CDR3 protein: CASSLQTGLNTEAFF. CDR3 sequence (DNA): TGTGCCAGCAGTCTACAGACAGGCCTGAACACTGAAGCTTTCTTT.

The V and J genes are TRBV7-3 and TRBJ1-1; the D gene is possibly TRBD1 (6 bases). CDR1 and CDR2 (germline): SGHTA, FQGTGA. V lost 3 bases and J lost 7, with 9 bases in between. This CDR3 comprises 12 residues. The CDR3 here is CASSFTGREAFF. The CDR3 bases are TGTGCCAGCAGCTTTACAGGGCGTGAAGCTTTCTTT.

The chain employs TRBV5-1 and TRBJ1-4; 7 nucleotides align to TRBD1. After removal of 1 base from V and 4 bases from J, the junction contained 4 bases not matched to a gene. This CDR3 comprises 15 residues. Germline V CDR1 and CDR2: SGHRS, YFSETQ. The CDR3 nucleotides are TGCGCCAGCAGCTTGTCCGGACAGGATAATGAAAAACTGTTTTTT. This sequence encodes CASSLSGQDNEKLFF.

This clone appeared a single time. The V and J genes are TRBV6-6 and TRBJ1-1, with 8 bases fitting TRBD1. After removal of 2 bases from V and 10 bases from J, the junction contained 0 bases not matched to a gene. Germline V gene sequence: CDR1 MNHNY, CDR2 SVGAGI (reference sequence). This CDR3 has 11 amino acids. The CDR3 is CASSYGQGAFF. As DNA, the CDR3 is TGTGCCAGCAGTTACGGACAGGGAGCTTTCTTT.

V is TRBV7-6 and J is TRBJ2-2; perhaps TRBD2 as D (7 bases). Germline V gene lookup returns CDR1 SGHVS and CDR2 FNYEAQ. This CDR3 contains 18 residues. V was pared by 1 base and J by 2 bases, with 17 bases between. CDR3: CASSLVPTGGFNTGELFF. In DNA form, the CDR3 reads TGTGCCAGCAGCTTAGTCCCAACGGGGGGCTTTAACACCGGGGAGCTGTTTTTT.

The chain is built from TRBV4-2 and TRBJ2-4; 9 nucleotides match TRBD2. Unmatched junction bases numbered 5, after V lost 1 base and J lost 4 bases. Germline CDR1 is LGHNA and CDR2 is YNFKEQ. This CDR3 contains 16 residues. The CDR3 loop is CASSQGDSGSKNIQYF. The CDR3 DNA reads TGTGCCAGCAGCCAAGGGGATAGCGGGAGTAAAAACATTCAGTACTTC.

This chain connects TRBV6-6 to TRBJ2-2, with D perhaps TRBD2 (5 bases). Germline V gene lookup returns CDR1 MNHNY and CDR2 SVGAGI (reference sequence). The CDR3 spans 16 residues. Trimming took off 0 bases at V and 4 bases at J, with 12 bases between the two ends. CDR3 DNA sequence: TGTGCCAGCAGTTACTCTACTGGACTGACCACCGGGGAGCTGTTTTTT. Translated, it gives CASSYSTGLTTGELFF.

The rearrangement links TRBV5-1 to TRBJ1-1, with a tentative D call TRBD1 (6 bases). The germline CDR1 and CDR2 sequences are SGHRS and YFSETQ. The ends were cut back, 4 bases at V and 0 bases at J, with 16 bases in the middle. CDR3 length equals 16 residues. As DNA, the CDR3 is TGCGCCAGCAGCCCACAGGGCCGGACGGTGAACACTGAAGCTTTCTTT. Its protein is CASSPQGRTVNTEAFF.

V gene TRBV6-5 combines with J gene TRBJ1-3; a weak D match, TRBD1 (5 bases). Trimming took 4 bases from V and 0 from J, leaving 13 bases between them. CDR1 is MNHEY and CDR2 is SVGAGI in the germline V gene. CDR3 length equals 16 residues. CDR3 sequence: CASSSLQGFSGNTIYF. In nucleotides, the CDR3 is TGTGCCAGCAGTTCGCTCCAGGGCTTCTCTGGAAACACCATATATTTT.

CDR3 protein: CASSFGWYRTAGNTIYF. The CDR3 bases are TGTGCCAGCAGTTTTGGTTGGTACAGGACCGCGGGAAACACCATATATTTT. The gene calls are TRBV28 and TRBJ1-3; maybe TRBD1 (5 bases). The CDR3 has 17 amino acids. The germline gives CDR1 MDHEN, CDR2 SYDVKM. Trimming stripped 3 bases from V and 4 bases from J, with 19 bases between.

This chain uses TRBV19 with TRBJ2-3; the match to TRBD1 covers 9 bases. J lost 2 bases, V lost 9 bases, and 6 bases had no gene match. The CDR3 sequence is 14 residues long. CDR1 is LNHDA and CDR2 is SQIVND in the germline V gene (reference sequence). The CDR3 nucleotides are TGTGCCAGCAGGGGACAGGGCTCCACAGATACGCAGTATTTT. This sequence encodes CASRGQGSTDTQYF. The variable domain in full, with the rest retrieved from reference TRBV19 and TRBJ2-3, is DGGITQSPKYLFRKEGQNVTLSCEQNLNHDAMYWYRQDPGQGLRLIYYSQIVNDFQKGDIAEGYSVSREKKESFPLTVTSAQKNPTAFYLCASRGQGSTDTQYFGPGTRLTVL.